This TCR beta chain was sequenced in a study of blood T cells in healthy people across ages. For the study at large: Every two T cells gave about one barcoded beta molecule via template switching.

The V end was cut by 10 bases, the J end by 5 bases, with 15 bases between. CDR1 and CDR2 from the germline V gene are MDHEN and SYDVKM. The CDR3 covers 13 residues. Using a J-beta primer mix together with a sample-barcoded 5' primer, a second PCR was run for about 6 to 12 cycles. TCRdb passed the 5' RACE reads through MiXCR, listing each CDR3 protein once. The profile covers about 1.6 million distinct CDR3 sequences, with around 35% appearing a single time and roughly 12% taken by the ten largest. General study findings and limits: Donors of long life had a larger count of naive CD4+ cells and greater diversity than aged donors. Any changes in expanded clonotypes were possibly confounded, as donor CMV status remained unknown.

Notes on this clonotype: Its antigen remains unknown.

V gene TRBV28 combines with J gene TRBJ2-1; TRBD2 is a possible D gene (6 bases). The clonotype comes from a young woman in good health. Sample: blood. For the CDR3, the DNA is TGTGCCACTAGGGGAGCGGGTAACAATGAGCAGTTCTTC. Encoded protein: CATRGAGNNEQFF.